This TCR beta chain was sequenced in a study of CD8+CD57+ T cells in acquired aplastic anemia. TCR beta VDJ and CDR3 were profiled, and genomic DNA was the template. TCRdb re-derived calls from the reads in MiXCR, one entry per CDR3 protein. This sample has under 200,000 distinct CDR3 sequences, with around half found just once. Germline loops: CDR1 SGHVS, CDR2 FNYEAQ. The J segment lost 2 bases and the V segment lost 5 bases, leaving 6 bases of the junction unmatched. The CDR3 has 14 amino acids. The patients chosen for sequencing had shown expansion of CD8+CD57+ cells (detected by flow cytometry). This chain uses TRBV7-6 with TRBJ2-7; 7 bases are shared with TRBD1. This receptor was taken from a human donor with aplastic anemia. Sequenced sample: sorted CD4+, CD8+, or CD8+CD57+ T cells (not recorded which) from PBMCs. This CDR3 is CASSQTTGPYEQYF. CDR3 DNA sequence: TGTGCCAGCAGCCAAACGACAGGGCCCTACGAGCAGTACTTC.